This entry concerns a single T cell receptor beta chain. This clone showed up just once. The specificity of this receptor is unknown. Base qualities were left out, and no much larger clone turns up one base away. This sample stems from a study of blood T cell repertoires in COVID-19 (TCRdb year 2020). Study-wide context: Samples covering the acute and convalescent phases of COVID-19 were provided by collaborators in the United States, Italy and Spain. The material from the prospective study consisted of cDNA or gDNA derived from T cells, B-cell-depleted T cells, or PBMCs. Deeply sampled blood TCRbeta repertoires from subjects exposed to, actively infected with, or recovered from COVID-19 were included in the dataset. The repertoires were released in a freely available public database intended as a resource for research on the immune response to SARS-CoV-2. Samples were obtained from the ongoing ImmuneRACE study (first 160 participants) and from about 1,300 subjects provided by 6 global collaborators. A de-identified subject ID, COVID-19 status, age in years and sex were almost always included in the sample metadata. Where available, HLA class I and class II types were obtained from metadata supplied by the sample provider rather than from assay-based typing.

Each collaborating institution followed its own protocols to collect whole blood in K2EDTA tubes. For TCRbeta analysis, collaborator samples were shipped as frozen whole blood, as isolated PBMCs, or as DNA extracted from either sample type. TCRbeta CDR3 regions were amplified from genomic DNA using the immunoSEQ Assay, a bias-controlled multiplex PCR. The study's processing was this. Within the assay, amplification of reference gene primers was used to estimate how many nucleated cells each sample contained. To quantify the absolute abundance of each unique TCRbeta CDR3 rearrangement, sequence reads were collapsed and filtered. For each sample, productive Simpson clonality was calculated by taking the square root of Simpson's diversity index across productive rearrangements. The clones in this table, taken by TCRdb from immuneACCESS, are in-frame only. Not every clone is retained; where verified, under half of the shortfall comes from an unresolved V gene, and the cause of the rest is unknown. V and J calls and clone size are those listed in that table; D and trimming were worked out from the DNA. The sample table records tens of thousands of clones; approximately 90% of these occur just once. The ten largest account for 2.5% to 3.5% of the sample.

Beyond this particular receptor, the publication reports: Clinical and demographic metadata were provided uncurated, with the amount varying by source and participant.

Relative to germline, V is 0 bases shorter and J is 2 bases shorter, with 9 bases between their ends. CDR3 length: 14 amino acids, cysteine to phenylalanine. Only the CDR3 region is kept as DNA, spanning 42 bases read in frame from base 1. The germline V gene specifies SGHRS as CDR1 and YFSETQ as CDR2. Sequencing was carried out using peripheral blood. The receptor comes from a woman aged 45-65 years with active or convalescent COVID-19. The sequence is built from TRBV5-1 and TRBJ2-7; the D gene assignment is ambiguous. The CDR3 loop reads CASSLAPSAYEQYF. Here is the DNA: TGCGCCAGCAGCTTGGCCCCGTCGGCCTACGAGCAGTACTTC.